This T cell receptor (beta chain) was sequenced for a study of response to subunit inactivated influenza vaccine. The study, taken as a whole, reports: Every seasonal influenza vaccination brings in few new T cells, the authors suggested.

One entry per CDR3 protein, called by TCRdb with MiXCR from the RT-PCR reads. The sample shows 800,000 or so distinct CDR3 sequences, around 20% of them seen only once. Trimming removed 5 bases from V and 0 bases from J, with 10 bases in between. CDR3 length: 14 residues. This clonotype came up many times. Its target is not known. The sequence was obtained from a man over 45 who received an inactivated influenza vaccine. This chain links TRBV12-3 or TRBV12-4 with TRBJ1-1; D perhaps matches TRBD1 (5 bases). The sequencing here drew on PBMCs from blood, taken 5 days after vaccination. CDR3 sequence: CASSQGTLNTEAFF. The CDR3 DNA follows: TGTGCCAGCAGTCAGGGAACCCTGAACACTGAAGCTTTCTTT.